A selection of T cell receptor beta chains follows, all from one sample in a study of OX40 agonist ivuxolimab in advanced cancers. Clones were read by immunoSEQ multiplex PCR, and TCRdb kept only the in-frame ones, dropping some. The repertoire includes over 40,000 clones, approximately 84% of them detected once, and about 4.5% sits in the top ten. This specimen was CD4+ or CD8+ T cells sorted from blood, taken in a trial of the OX40 agonist ivuxolimab. These TCRs come from an adult with an advanced solid tumor such as melanoma, head and neck, liver or kidney cancer. The conserved cysteine and the conserved F or W are not part of the CDR3 here. Clone size is stated in some rows and not others, as once, few, many or a class when expanded.

clone_size	v_call	j_call	cdr3_aa
-	TRBV7-3	TRBJ2-1	ASSPTGGTLSSYNEQF
-	TRBV5-1	TRBJ2-2	ASSLRGAGGELF
-	TRBV5-6	TRBJ2-2	ASTLSRRANTGELF
-	TRBV29-1	TRBJ1-2	SVGSPGGYGYT
-	TRBV15	TRBJ2-2	ATSRDITPAGELF
-	TRBV5-1	TRBJ2-5	ASSFGQGATETQY
few	TRBV5-6	TRBJ2-7	ASSWTGATYEQY
few	TRBV30	TRBJ1-1	AWRGLVNTEAF
-	TRBV7-9	TRBJ1-1	ASSPGGGTEAF
-	TRBV18	TRBJ2-2	ASSTATNTGELF
-	TRBV7-9	TRBJ2-1	ASSSRLIDEQF
-	TRBV28	TRBJ2-7	ASSGTGGSYEQY
-	TRBV5-1	TRBJ2-1	ASSSRTSGGNNEQF
-	TRBV28	TRBJ2-2	ASSFFGSTGELF
-	TRBV7-2	TRBJ2-7	ASSFSVQAYEQY
few	TRBV16	TRBJ2-7	ASSQSLASYEQY
few	TRBV19	TRBJ1-5	ASSVDREYNQPQH
-	TRBV7-9	TRBJ1-1	ASSSPRDRETNTEAF